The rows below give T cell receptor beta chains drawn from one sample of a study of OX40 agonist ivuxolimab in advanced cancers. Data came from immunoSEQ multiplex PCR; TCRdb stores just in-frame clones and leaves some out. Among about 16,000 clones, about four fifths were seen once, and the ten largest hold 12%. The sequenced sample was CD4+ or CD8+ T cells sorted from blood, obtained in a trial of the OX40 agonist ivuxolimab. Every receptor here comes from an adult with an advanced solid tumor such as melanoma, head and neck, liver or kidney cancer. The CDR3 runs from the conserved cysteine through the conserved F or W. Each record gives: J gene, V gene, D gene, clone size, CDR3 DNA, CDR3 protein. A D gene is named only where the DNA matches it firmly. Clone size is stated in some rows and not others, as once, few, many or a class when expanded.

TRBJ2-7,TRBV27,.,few,TGTGCCAGCAGTTTGAATGGGGCCCACGAGCAGTACTTC,CASSLNGAHEQYF
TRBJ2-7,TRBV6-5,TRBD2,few,TGTGCCAGCAGTTATACGGGGGGGAGTTTAAACGAGCAGTACTTC,CASSYTGGSLNEQYF
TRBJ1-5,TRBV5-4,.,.,TGTGCCAGCAGCTTGCTAGGCAATCAGCCCCAGCATTTT,CASSLLGNQPQHF
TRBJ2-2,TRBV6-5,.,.,TGTGCCAGCAAAAGGCAGGGAGAGACCGGGGAGCTGTTTTTT,CASKRQGETGELFF
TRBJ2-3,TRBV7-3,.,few,TGTGCCAGCAGCCTCCCAAGGACAGATACGCAGTATTTT,CASSLPRTDTQYF
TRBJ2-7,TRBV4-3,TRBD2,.,TGCGCCAGCAGCATCGGGGGGGAGTCCTCCTACGAGCAGTACTTC,CASSIGGESSYEQYF
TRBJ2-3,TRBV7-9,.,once,TGTGCCGGCAGCGCCGAGTTCACAGATACGCAGTATTTT,CAGSAEFTDTQYF
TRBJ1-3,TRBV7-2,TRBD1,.,TGTGCCAGCAGTTCGTACAGGGGGATGGCTGGAAACACCATATATTTT,CASSSYRGMAGNTIYF
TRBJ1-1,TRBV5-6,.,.,TGTGCCAGCAGCTGGACGAACACTGAAGCTTTCTTT,CASSWTNTEAFF
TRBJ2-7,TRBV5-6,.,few,TGTGCCAGCAGCTTGAATCCCTACGAGCAGTACTTC,CASSLNPYEQYF
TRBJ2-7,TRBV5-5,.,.,TGTGCCAGCAGCTTGGGGTTAGGGTACGAGCAGTACTTC,CASSLGLGYEQYF
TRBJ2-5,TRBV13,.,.,TGTGCCAGCAGCCCCAGGTTTCAAGAGACCCAGTACTTC,CASSPRFQETQYF
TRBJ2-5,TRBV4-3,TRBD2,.,TGCGCCAGCAGCCAATACCGACTAGCGGGGGCGACCCAGTACTTC,CASSQYRLAGATQYF
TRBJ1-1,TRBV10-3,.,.,TGTGCCATCAGTGAGTTCTGGGAGGGTCAGGCGCCTTTGAACACTGAAGCTTTCTTT,CAISEFWEGQAPLNTEAFF
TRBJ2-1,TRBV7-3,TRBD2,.,TGTGCCAGCAGCTTAGATTTGACTAGCGGGGGGCCTCCTTACAATGAGCAGTTCTTC,CASSLDLTSGGPPYNEQFF
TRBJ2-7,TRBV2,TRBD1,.,TGTGCCAGCAGTGATAACGTGGGACAGGGGGCCTACGAGCAGTACTTC,CASSDNVGQGAYEQYF